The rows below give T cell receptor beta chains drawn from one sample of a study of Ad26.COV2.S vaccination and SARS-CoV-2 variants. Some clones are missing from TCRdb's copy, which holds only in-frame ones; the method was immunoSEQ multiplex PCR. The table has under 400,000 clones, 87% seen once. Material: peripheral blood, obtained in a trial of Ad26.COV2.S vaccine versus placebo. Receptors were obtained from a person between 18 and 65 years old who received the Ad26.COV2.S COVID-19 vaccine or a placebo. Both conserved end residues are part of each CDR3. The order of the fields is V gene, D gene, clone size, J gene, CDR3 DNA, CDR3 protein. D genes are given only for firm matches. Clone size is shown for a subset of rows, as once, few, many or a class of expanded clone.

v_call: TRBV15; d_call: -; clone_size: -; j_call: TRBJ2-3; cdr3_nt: TGTGCCACCAGCGGGGGTCCGGGAAAAACCACAGATACGCAGTATTTT; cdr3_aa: CATSGGPGKTTDTQYF
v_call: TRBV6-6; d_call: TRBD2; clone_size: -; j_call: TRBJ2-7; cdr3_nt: TGTGCCAGCCTTGACGGGGGGGACTCCTACGAGCAGTACTTC; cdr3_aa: CASLDGGDSYEQYF
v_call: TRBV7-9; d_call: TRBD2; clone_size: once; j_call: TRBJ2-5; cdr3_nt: TGTGCCAGCAGCGCAACCGGGACTAGTCCAGAGACCCAGTACTTC; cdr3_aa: CASSATGTSPETQYF
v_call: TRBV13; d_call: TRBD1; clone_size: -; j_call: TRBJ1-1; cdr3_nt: TGTGCCAGCAGCTCGGGACAGCTGAACACTGAAGCTTTCTTT; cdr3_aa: CASSSGQLNTEAFF
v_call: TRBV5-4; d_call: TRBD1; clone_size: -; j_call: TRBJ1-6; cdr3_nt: TGTGCCAGCAGCGGAGGACAGGGACTTTCACCCCTCCACTTT; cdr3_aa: CASSGGQGLSPLHF
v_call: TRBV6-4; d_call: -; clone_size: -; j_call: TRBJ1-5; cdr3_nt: TGTGCCAGCAGCCCCGGGGGGACGGGGAATCAGCCCCAGCATTTT; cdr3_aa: CASSPGGTGNQPQHF
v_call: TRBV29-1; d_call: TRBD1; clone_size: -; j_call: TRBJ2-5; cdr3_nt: TGCAGCGTTTCGACAGGGGTAGGGGAGACCCAGTACTTC; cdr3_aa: CSVSTGVGETQYF
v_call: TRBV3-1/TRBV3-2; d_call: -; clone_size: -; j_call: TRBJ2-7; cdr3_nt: TGTGCCAGCAGCCAAGAAGTAACAGGGAAGTTTTACGAGCAGTACTTC; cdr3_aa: CASSQEVTGKFYEQYF
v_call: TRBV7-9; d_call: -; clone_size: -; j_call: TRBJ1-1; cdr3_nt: TGTGCCAGCAAAGGGGTGAACACTGAAGCTTTCTTT; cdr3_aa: CASKGVNTEAFF
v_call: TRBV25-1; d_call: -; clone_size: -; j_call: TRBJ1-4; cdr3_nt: TGTGCCAGCAGTGAAGATCCCCGGACTAATGAAAAACTGTTTTTT; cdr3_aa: CASSEDPRTNEKLFF
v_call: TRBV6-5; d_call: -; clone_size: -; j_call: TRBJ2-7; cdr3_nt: TGTGCCAGCACCCCAAACTCCGGGACGGCCTACGAGCAGTACTTC; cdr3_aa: CASTPNSGTAYEQYF
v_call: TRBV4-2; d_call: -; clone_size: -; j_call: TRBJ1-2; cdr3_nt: TGTGCCAGCAGCCAAGATCAGCAAAGCGCGGATGGCTACACCTTC; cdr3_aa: CASSQDQQSADGYTF
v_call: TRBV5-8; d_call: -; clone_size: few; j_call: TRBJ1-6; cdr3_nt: TGTGCCAGCAAGTCCGGGCCCTATAATTCACCCCTCCACTTT; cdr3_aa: CASKSGPYNSPLHF
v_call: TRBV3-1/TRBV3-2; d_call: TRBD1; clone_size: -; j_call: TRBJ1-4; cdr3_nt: TGTGCCAGCAGCCACAGACAGGGTGACGAAAAACTGTTTTTT; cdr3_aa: CASSHRQGDEKLFF
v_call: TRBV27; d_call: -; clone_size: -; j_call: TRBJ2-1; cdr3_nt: TGTGCCAGCAGTTTGGGCAGGAGCTCCTACAATGAGCAGTTCTTC; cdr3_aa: CASSLGRSSYNEQFF
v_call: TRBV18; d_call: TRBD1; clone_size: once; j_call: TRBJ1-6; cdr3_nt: TGTGCCAGCTCCCGGGACAGAAGCAATTCACCCCTCCACTTT; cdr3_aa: CASSRDRSNSPLHF
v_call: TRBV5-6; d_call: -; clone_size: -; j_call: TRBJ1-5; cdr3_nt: TGTGCCAGCAGCTCATCAGGACCCTGGAAGTCCCAGCATTTT; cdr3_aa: CASSSSGPWKSQHF
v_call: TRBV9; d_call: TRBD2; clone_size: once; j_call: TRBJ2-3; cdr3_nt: TGTGCCAGCAGCGATGCTAGCGGGGGGAACACAGATACACAGTATTTT; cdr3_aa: CASSDASGGNTDTQYF
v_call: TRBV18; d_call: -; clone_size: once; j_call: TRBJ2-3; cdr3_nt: TGTGCCAGCTCACCAGGGGTACTGTCGGATACGCAGTATTTT; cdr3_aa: CASSPGVLSDTQYF
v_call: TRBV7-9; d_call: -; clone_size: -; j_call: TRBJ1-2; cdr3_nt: TGTGCCAGCAGCTTTCCCGGGTTCTATGGCTACACCTTC; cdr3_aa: CASSFPGFYGYTF
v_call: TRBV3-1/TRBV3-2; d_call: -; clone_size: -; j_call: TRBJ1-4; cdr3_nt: TGTGCCAGCAGCCACCGGACAGTTAATGAAAAACTGTTTTTT; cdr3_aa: CASSHRTVNEKLFF
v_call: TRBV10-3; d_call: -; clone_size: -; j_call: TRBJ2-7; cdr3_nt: TGTGCCACCATGAACGGCTACGAGCAGTACTTC; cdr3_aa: CATMNGYEQYF
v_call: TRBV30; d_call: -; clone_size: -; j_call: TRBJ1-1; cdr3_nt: TGTGCCTGGAGTGTACTGTGGGCGGAAGCTTTCTTT; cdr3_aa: CAWSVLWAEAFF
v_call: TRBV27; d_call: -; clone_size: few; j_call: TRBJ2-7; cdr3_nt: TGTGCCAGCAGTTCCGGAGGGGGGGGTGCCTACGAGCAGTACTTC; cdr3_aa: CASSSGGGGAYEQYF
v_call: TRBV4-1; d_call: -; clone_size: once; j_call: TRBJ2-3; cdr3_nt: TGCGCCAGCAGCCAAGAGGCCCCCGATACGCAGTATTTT; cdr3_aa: CASSQEAPDTQYF
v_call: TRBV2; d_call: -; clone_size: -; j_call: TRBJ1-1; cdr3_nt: TGTGCCAGCAGTGACGAGTGGTTATCGGCAAAAGCTTTCTTT; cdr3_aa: CASSDEWLSAKAFF
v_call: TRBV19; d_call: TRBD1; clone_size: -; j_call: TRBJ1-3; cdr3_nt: TGTGCCAGTACCCAACAGGGGGCCGGAAACACCATATATTTT; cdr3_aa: CASTQQGAGNTIYF
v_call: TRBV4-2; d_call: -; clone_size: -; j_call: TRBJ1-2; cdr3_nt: TGTGCCAGCAGCCAAGATAGCTGGAGGGATAACTATGGCTACACCTTC; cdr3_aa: CASSQDSWRDNYGYTF
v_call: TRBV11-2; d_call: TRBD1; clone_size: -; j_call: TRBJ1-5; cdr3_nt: TGTGCCAGCAGCCTAGACAGGGGAGGTCAGCCCCAGCATTTT; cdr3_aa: CASSLDRGGQPQHF
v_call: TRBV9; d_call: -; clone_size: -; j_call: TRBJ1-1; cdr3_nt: TGTGCCAGCAGCGCCACGGACAGTAACACTGAAGCTTTCTTT; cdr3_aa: CASSATDSNTEAFF
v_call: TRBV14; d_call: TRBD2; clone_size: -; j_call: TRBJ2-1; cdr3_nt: TGTGCCAGCAGCTTTGCCAAGTACGGGGGGGCCTACAATGAGCAGTTCTTC; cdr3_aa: CASSFAKYGGAYNEQFF
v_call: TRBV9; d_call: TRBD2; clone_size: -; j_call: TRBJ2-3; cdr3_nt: TGTGCCAGCAGCGCTAACGGGGGGGCCGGGACAGATACGCAGTATTTT; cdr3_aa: CASSANGGAGTDTQYF
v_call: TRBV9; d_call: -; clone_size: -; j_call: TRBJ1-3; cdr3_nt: TGTGCCAGCAGCGCGACAGGTAGTGGAAACACCATATATTTT; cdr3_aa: CASSATGSGNTIYF
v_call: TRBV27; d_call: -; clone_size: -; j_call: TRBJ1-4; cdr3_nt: TGTGCCAGCAGTTTATCGGGTGAAAAACTGTTTTTT; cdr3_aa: CASSLSGEKLFF
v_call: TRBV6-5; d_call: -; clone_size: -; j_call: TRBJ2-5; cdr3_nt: TGTGCCAGCAGACCGGCTGGGCGCCCGCTGGAGACCCAGTACTTC; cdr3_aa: CASRPAGRPLETQYF
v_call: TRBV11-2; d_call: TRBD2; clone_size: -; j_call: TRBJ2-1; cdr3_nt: TGTGCCAGCAGCTTAAAAGCGGGGGCCTGGGATGAGCAGTTCTTC; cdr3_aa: CASSLKAGAWDEQFF
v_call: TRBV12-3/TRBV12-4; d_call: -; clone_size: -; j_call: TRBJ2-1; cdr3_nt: TGTGCCAGCACTGACACCGCCAATGAGCAGTTCTTC; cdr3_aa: CASTDTANEQFF
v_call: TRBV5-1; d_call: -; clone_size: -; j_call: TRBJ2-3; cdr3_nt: TGCGCCAGGATAAGGAGGGGGGTAGAGACAGATACGCAGTATTTT; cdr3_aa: CARIRRGVETDTQYF
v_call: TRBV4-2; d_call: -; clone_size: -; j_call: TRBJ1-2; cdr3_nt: TGTGCCAGCAGCCAAGGGGAAAGTTCCACCATTTATGGCTACACCTTC; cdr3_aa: CASSQGESSTIYGYTF
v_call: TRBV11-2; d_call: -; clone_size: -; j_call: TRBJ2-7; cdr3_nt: TGTGCCAGCAGCTCGGTTAGGGGGGCCAACGAGCAGTACTTC; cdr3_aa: CASSSVRGANEQYF
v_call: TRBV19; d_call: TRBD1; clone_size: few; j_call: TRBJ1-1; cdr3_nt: TGTGCCAGTGGACAGGGGGCGAACACTGAAGCTTTCTTT; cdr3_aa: CASGQGANTEAFF
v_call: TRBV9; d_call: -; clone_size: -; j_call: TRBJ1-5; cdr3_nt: TGTGCCAGCAGCGGCCCAAATCAGCCCCAGCATTTT; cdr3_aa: CASSGPNQPQHF
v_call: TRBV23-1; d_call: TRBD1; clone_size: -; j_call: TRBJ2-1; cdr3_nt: TGCGCCAGCAGTCACTCCGGGACAGGGGTGATAAGCTCCTACAATGAGCAGTTCTTC; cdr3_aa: CASSHSGTGVISSYNEQFF
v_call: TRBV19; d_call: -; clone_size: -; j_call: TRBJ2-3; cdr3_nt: TGTGCCAGAGCCGGACATAGCATTAGCACAGATACGCAGTATTTT; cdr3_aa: CARAGHSISTDTQYF
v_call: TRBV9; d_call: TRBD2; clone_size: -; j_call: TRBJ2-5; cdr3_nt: TGTGCCAGCAGCGTAGACAGCGGGGGGGACGAGACCCAGTACTTC; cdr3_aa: CASSVDSGGDETQYF
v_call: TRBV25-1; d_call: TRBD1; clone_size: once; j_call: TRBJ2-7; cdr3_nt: TGTGCCAGCAGTCCCTGGGACAGCTACGAGCAGTACTTC; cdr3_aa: CASSPWDSYEQYF
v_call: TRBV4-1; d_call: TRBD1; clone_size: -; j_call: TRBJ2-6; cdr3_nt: TGCGCCAGCAGCCAATTTACAACGGACAGGGACCTTTTTGTTGGGGCCAACGTCCTGACTTTC; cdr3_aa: CASSQFTTDRDLFVGANVLTF
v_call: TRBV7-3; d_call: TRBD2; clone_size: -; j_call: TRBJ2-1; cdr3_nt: TGTGCCAGCAGCAGGGGAGGGTCCTACAATGAGCAGTTCTTC; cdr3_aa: CASSRGGSYNEQFF
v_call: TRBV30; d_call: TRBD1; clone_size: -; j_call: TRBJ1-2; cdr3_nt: TGTGCCTGGAGGCTGGGGACAGGGGTTGGCTACACCTTC; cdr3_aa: CAWRLGTGVGYTF
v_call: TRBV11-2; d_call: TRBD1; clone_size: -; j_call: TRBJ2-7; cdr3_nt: TGTGCCAGCAGCCCAAACGTGGGACAGCTCTCCTACGAGCAGTACTTC; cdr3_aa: CASSPNVGQLSYEQYF
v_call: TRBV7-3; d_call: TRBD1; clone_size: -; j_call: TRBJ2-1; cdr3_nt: TGTGCCAGCAGCCGACAGGGACAACTCATCAATGAGCAGTTCTTC; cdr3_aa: CASSRQGQLINEQFF
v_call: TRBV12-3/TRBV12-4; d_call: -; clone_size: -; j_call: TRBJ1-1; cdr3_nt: TGTGCCAGCAGTTTGGGTCCCGCTTTCTTT; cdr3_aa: CASSLGPAFF
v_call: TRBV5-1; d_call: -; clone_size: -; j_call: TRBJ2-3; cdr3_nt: TGCGCCAGCAGCTTGGAGGGCTACACAGATACGCAGTATTTT; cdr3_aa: CASSLEGYTDTQYF
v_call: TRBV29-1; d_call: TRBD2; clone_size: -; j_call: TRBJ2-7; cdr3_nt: TGCAGCGTTGACCTCCCCAGCGGGGGAGCCTACGAGCAGTACTTC; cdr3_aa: CSVDLPSGGAYEQYF
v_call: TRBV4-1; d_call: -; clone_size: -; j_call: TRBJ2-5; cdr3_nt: TGCGCCAGCAGCCAAGATCGCGTCCGCCAAGAGACCCAGTACTTC; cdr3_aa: CASSQDRVRQETQYF
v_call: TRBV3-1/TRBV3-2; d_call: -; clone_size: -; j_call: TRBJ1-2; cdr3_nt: TGTGCCAGCAGCCACGGAGGAGGGAATGGCTACACCTTC; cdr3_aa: CASSHGGGNGYTF
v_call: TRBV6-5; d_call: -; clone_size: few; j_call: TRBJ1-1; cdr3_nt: TGTGCCAGCAGAGGGGCCCTGAACACTGAAGCTTTCTTT; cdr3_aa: CASRGALNTEAFF
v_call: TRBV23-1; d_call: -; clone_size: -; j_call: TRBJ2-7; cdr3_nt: TGCGCCAGCAGTCTCCTTATTCACCGGGACGGCTACGAGCAGTACTTC; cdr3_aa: CASSLLIHRDGYEQYF
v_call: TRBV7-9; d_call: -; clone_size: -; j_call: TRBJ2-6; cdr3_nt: TGTGCCAGCAGCCCCCCCACTGTGGCCGTCGTCCTGACTTTC; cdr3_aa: CASSPPTVAVVLTF
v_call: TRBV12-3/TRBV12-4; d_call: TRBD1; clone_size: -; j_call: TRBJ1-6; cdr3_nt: TGTGCCAGCAGCCCCAACAGGGGGGCCCCCCTCCACTTT; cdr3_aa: CASSPNRGAPLHF